This TCR beta chain derives from a study of graft-versus-host responses after intestinal transplantation. Study-level information: Each transplant was multivisceral, liver-intestinal, or isolated intestinal.

Using immunoSEQ multiplex PCR, the repertoire was profiled, and TCRdb retains in-frame clones only, with some absent. Of 100,000 or so clones in the sample, roughly nine tenths are singletons; the top ten hold roughly 0.17%. The count of this clone is one. Antigen unknown. From germline, CDR1 is SGDLS and CDR2 YYNGEE. The CDR3 contains 16 residues. V was clipped by 0 bases and J by 4 bases; unmatched bases: 1. The clonotype originates from a human donor who received an intestinal transplant. This rearrangement joins TRBV9 to TRBJ2-2; 12 bases align to TRBD2. The sequences come from unstimulated CD4+ T cells sorted from spleen or lymph node cells, collected before intestinal transplant. The CDR3 loop reads CASSVGLAGVTGELFF. Written as DNA, the CDR3 is TGTGCCAGCAGCGTAGGACTAGCGGGAGTCACCGGGGAGCTGTTTTTT.